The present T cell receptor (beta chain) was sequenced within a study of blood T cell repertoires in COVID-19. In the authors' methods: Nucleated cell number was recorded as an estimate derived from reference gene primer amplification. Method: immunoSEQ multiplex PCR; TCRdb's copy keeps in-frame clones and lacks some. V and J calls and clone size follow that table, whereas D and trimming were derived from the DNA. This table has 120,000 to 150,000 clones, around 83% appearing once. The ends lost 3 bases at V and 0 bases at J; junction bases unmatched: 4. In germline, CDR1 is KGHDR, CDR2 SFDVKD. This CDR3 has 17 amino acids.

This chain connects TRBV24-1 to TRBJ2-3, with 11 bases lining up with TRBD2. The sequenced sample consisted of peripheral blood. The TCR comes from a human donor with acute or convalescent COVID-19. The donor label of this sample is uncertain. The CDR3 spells CATSDPSSGGSTDTQYF. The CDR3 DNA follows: TGTGCCACCAGTGATCCATCTAGCGGGGGGAGCACAGATACGCAGTATTTT.